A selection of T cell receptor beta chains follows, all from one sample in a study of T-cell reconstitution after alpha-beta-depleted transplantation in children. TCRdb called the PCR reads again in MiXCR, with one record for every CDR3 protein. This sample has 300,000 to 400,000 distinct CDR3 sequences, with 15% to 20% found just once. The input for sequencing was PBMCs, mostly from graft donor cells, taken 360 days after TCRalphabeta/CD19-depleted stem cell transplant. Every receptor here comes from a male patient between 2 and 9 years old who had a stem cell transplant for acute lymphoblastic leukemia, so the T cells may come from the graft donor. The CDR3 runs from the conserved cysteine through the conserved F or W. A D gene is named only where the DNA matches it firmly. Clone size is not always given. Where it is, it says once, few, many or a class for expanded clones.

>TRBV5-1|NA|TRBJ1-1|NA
TGCGCCAGCAGCTTGACCCGAGAGGGGCGGGCTTTCTTT
CASSLTREGRAFF
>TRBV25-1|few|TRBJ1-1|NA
TGTGCCAGCAGTGAGTCCCTGAACACTGAAGCTTTCTTT
CASSESLNTEAFF
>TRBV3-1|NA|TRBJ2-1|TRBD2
TGTGCCAGCAGCCAAGATCTCGGACTAGCGGGTGAGCAGTTCTTC
CASSQDLGLAGEQFF
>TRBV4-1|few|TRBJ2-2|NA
TGCGCCAGCAGCCCTGCGGCTCACCTTACGAACACCGGGGAGCTGTTTTTT
CASSPAAHLTNTGELFF
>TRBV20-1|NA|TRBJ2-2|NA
TGCAGTGCTAGAAACGGGAGTAGGCACACCGGGGAGCTGTTTTTT
CSARNGSRHTGELFF
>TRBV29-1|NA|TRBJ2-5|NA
TGCAGCGTTGAAGATTACGTAGAGACCCAGTACTTC
CSVEDYVETQYF
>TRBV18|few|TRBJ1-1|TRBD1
TGTGCCAGCTCTACGCCGACAGGGAGGAACACTGAAGCTTTCTTT
CASSTPTGRNTEAFF
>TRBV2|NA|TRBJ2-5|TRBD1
TGTGCCAGCAGTTTCCCCCCGGGACAGAGAAAAAAAGAGACCCAGTACTTC
CASSFPPGQRKKETQYF
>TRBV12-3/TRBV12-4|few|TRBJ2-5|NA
TGTGCCAGCAGCCGTGGGCCTGAGACCCAGTACTTC
CASSRGPETQYF
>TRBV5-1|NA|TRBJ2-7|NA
TGCGCCAGCAGCGGGGACTCCACCAGGGCCTACGAGCAGTACTTC
CASSGDSTRAYEQYF
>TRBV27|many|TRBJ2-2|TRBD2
TGTGCCAGCAGCCCCGGGAGGGCCCACACCGGGGAGCTGTTTTTT
CASSPGRAHTGELFF
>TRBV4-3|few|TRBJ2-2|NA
TGCGCCAGCAGCCAAGAACAAGGGTTCCCCGGGGAGCTGTTTTTT
CASSQEQGFPGELFF
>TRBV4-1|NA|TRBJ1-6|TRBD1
TGCGCCAGCAGCCTTTCGACGGACAGGGAATCACCCCTCCACTTT
CASSLSTDRESPLHF
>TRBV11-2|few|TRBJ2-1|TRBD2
TGTGCCAGCAGCCACCTTAGCGGGTGGGACAATGAGCAGTTCTTC
CASSHLSGWDNEQFF
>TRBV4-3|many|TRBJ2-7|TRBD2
TGCGCCAGCAGCCAAGGTTCGTGGGCGGGAGACGAAGGTGCCTACGAGCAGTACTTC
CASSQGSWAGDEGAYEQYF
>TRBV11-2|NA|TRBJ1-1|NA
TGTGCCAGCAACCGGGCTTTGGTCACTGAAGCTTTCTTT
CASNRALVTEAFF
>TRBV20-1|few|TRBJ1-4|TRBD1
TGCAGTGCTGCTCCCTGGGACAGGCGAAGTCGTGGGGAAAAACTGTTTTTT
CSAAPWDRRSRGEKLFF
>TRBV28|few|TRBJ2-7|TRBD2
TGTGCCAGCAGTTTTAGACTAGCGGGTCCCTACGAGCAGTACTTC
CASSFRLAGPYEQYF
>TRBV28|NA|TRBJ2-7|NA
TGTGCCAGCAGTAATTATTCTCTTCAGGGACGGGCAACCTACGAGCAGTACTTC
CASSNYSLQGRATYEQYF
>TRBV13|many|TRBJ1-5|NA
TGTGCCAGCAGCCGAGGACAGAGCAATCAGCCCCAGCATTTT
CASSRGQSNQPQHF
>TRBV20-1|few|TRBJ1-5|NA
TGCAGTGCTAGCGGGATAAAGACTAGCAATCAGCCCCAGCATTTT
CSASGIKTSNQPQHF
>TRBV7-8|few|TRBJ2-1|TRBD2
TGTGCCAGCAGCTCCGAACCGACTAGCGATGAGCAGTTCTTC
CASSSEPTSDEQFF
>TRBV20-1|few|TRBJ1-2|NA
TGCAGTGCTAGCGGGGGACTTCCGGCTCATGGCTACACCTTC
CSASGGLPAHGYTF
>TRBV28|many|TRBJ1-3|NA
TGTGCCAGCAGTTTAAATGGTGATGGGGTAGAAAACACCATATATTTT
CASSLNGDGVENTIYF
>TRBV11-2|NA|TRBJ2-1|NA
TGTGCCAGCAGCCCCCCGGCCCTCTCCTACAATGAGCAGTTCTTC
CASSPPALSYNEQFF
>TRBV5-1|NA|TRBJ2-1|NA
TGCGCCAGCAGCTTGTACTTGACTAGTACTGAGCAGTTCTTC
CASSLYLTSTEQFF
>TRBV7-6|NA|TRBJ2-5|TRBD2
TGTGCCAGCAGCAAGGGACTAGCGGGATTAGGACAAGAGACCCAGTACTTC
CASSKGLAGLGQETQYF
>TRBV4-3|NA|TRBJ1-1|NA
TGCGCCAGCAGCCAAGTTTGGGGGTTTACTGAAGCTTTCTTT
CASSQVWGFTEAFF
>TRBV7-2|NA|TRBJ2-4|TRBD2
TGTGCCAGCAGCTTAGTTCTCGGACTAGCAGGCAACATTCAGTACTTC
CASSLVLGLAGNIQYF
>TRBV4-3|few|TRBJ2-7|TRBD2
TGCGCCAGCAGCCAACTAGCGGGAGCCATTTACGAGCAGTACTTC
CASSQLAGAIYEQYF
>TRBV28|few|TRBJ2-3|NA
TGTGCCAGCGGCCTAGGGGTGTGGGCCACAGATACGCAGTATTTT
CASGLGVWATDTQYF
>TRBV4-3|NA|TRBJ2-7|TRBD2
TGCGCCAGCAGCCAAGGGTGGGGAGGGGCCTACGAGCAGTACTTC
CASSQGWGGAYEQYF
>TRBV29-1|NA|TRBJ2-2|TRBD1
TGCAGCGTTGAGGGACAGACGAACACCGGGGAGCTGTTTTTT
CSVEGQTNTGELFF
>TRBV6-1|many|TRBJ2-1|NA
TGTGCCAGCAGCCGCCAGGGCCTCAGCTCCTACAATGAGCAGTTCTTC
CASSRQGLSSYNEQFF
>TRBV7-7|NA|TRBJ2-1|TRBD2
TGTGCTAGCAGCGCACAACCTAGCGGGAGCGGGAATGAGCAGTTCTTC
CASSAQPSGSGNEQFF
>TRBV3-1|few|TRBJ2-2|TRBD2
TGTGCCAGCAGCCCTAGCGGGAGGGCCGGCGGGGAGCTGTTTTTT
CASSPSGRAGGELFF
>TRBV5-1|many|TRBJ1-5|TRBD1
TGCGCCAGCAGCTTGGGGACAGGGTCAGGTAGCAATCAGCCCCAGCATTTT
CASSLGTGSGSNQPQHF
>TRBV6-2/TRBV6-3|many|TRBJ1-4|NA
TGTGCCAGCAGTTACTCCGGTGAAAAACTGTTTTTT
CASSYSGEKLFF
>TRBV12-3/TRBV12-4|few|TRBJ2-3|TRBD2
TGTGCCAGCAGCCCGGGACTAGCTGATACGCAGTATTTT
CASSPGLADTQYF
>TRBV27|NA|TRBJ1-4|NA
TGTGCCAGCAGTTTGGAAGGTCTGGGCGGCGGACGACTGTTTTTT
CASSLEGLGGGRLFF
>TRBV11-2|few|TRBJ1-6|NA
TGTGCCAGCAGCTTAAGGTCCCCAGGGTGGAATGGGTCACCCCTCCACTTT
CASSLRSPGWNGSPLHF
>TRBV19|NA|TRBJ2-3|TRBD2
TGTGCCAGTAGTATAGATCCTAGCGGGAGGATCACAGATACGCAGTATTTT
CASSIDPSGRITDTQYF
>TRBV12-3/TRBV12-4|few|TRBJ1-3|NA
TGTGCCAGCAGTTTAGAGGTTGGGACTTCTGGAAACACCATATATTTT
CASSLEVGTSGNTIYF
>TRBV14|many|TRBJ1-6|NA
TGTGCCAGCAGCCCCCGGACGGGTAATTCACCCCTCCACTTT
CASSPRTGNSPLHF